This TCR beta chain emerged from a study of T cell responses to AZD1222 COVID-19 vaccine. Study findings and constraints: The donors showed a predominance of white British ancestry and of females, with possible underestimation of clonal diversity.

Comment on this clone: Its cognate antigen is unknown.

The CDR3 spans 15 residues. The germline V gene has CDR1 SGHRS and CDR2 YFSETQ. Trimming cost V 0 bases and J 4 bases, with 11 bases left between them. Here immunoSEQ multiplex PCR was the method, and the copy in TCRdb shows in-frame clones only, minus some. The profile shows about 120,000 clones, around 88% of them singletons. This chain uses TRBV5-1 with TRBJ1-5; possibly TRBD1 for D (5 bases). This TCR came from an adult in good health. Sequenced material: peripheral blood, taken on day 0 of AZD1222 vaccination. In nucleotides, the CDR3 is TGCGCCAGCAGCTTGGCAGGGAAAGAGAATCAGCCCCAGCATTTT. It specifies CASSLAGKENQPQHF.